This is a list of T cell receptor beta chains from one sample in a study of CD8 T cells in ankylosing spondylitis. TCRdb re-derived calls from the 5' RACE reads in MiXCR, one entry per CDR3 protein. The data contain 300,000 to 400,000 distinct CDR3 sequences, about 22% of them singletons. The specimen was blood, either unsorted or a sorted T cell fraction (not recorded which). These receptors were obtained from a male donor with ankylosing spondylitis. Each CDR3 is given with its conserved first and last residue. D genes are given only for firm matches. Only part of the rows carry a size: once, few, many, or a class if the clone is expanded.

clone_size	v_call	j_call	d_call	cdr3_nt	cdr3_aa
few	TRBV24-1	TRBJ2-2	.	TGTGCCACCAGTGATAAAGGATTGGTCACCGGGGAGCTGTTTTTT	CATSDKGLVTGELFF
.	TRBV11-1	TRBJ2-1	.	TGTGCCAGCAGCTCCCGACGACGGAGCTCCTACAATGAGCAGTTCTTC	CASSSRRRSSYNEQFF
few	TRBV19	TRBJ2-3	TRBD2	TGTGCCAGTAGTAAGACTAGCGCCAGCACAGATACGCAGTATTTT	CASSKTSASTDTQYF
.	TRBV20-1	TRBJ2-7	TRBD2	TGCAGTGCTCGGACTAGCGGGAACACCTACGAGCAGTACTTC	CSARTSGNTYEQYF
.	TRBV7-6	TRBJ2-3	.	TGTGCCAGCAGCTTAGAGCGGTACACAGATACGCAGTATTTT	CASSLERYTDTQYF
.	TRBV14	TRBJ2-1	.	TGTGCCAGCCGCAGGACGGCAGATTATTACAATGAGCAGTTCTTC	CASRRTADYYNEQFF
.	TRBV7-3	TRBJ2-1	.	TGTGCCAGCAGCCCCGACTGGGGACAAGAGCAGTTCTTC	CASSPDWGQEQFF
few	TRBV9	TRBJ2-1	.	TGTGCCAGCAGCGTAGCGTCCTTCTCCCACAATGAGCAGTTCTTC	CASSVASFSHNEQFF
.	TRBV5-1	TRBJ1-5	TRBD1	TGCGCCAGCAGCTTGGACCAGGGGACAGAGCAGCCCCAGCATTTT	CASSLDQGTEQPQHF
few	TRBV5-1	TRBJ2-7	TRBD2	TGCGCCAGCAGCTTGGCTAGCGGGAGTATTTACGAGCAGTACTTC	CASSLASGSIYEQYF
many	TRBV20-1	TRBJ2-4	TRBD2	TGCAGTGCCCCAAATCAAGCCCGGGGACTAGTGTTAAACATTCAGTACTTC	CSAPNQARGLVLNIQYF
.	TRBV7-9	TRBJ2-5	.	TGTGCCAGCAGTTATCCGTTACTAGACCCTAAGACCCAGTACTTC	CASSYPLLDPKTQYF
.	TRBV7-2	TRBJ1-1	.	TGTGCCAGCAGCTTAGGGACAGCGGGGATAGATGGGGCTTTCTTT	CASSLGTAGIDGAFF
.	TRBV30	TRBJ1-2	.	TGTGCCTGGAGCCGAACACGCGATGGCTACACCTTC	CAWSRTRDGYTF
.	TRBV18	TRBJ2-3	TRBD2	TGTGCCAGCTCCCCGGACAGTAGCGGGAGTCGCGCAGATACGCAGTATTTT	CASSPDSSGSRADTQYF
.	TRBV5-6	TRBJ2-7	.	TGTGCCAGCAGCTCCTGGATAGCGGTTACCTACGAGCAGTACTTC	CASSSWIAVTYEQYF
few	TRBV12-3/TRBV12-4	TRBJ2-1	TRBD1	TGTGCCAGCAGCCACAGGGACAGGGGTCCCTACAATGAGCAGTTCTTC	CASSHRDRGPYNEQFF
few	TRBV10-3	TRBJ2-3	TRBD2	TGTGCCATCAGCAGGACTAGCGGGACCCTGGCACCAGATACGCAGTATTTT	CAISRTSGTLAPDTQYF
few	TRBV7-2	TRBJ2-7	TRBD2	TGTGCCAGCAGCTTAAGGAGCCTAGCGGGATATGTCGAGCAGTACTTC	CASSLRSLAGYVEQYF
.	TRBV27	TRBJ1-4	.	TGTGCCAGCTCCCCGGAGGGGGTTGTCGAAAAACTGTTTTTT	CASSPEGVVEKLFF
few	TRBV12-3/TRBV12-4	TRBJ2-7	.	TGTGCCAGCAGTGCGGACAGAAAATACGAGCAGTACTTC	CASSADRKYEQYF
.	TRBV15	TRBJ2-1	TRBD2	TGTGCCACCAGCAGAGAGCTGGCGGGAGAATACAATGAGCAGTTCTTC	CATSRELAGEYNEQFF
.	TRBV5-4	TRBJ2-1	.	TGTGCCAGCAGCTTGCCCCCAGGGGAGCAGTTCTTC	CASSLPPGEQFF
few	TRBV13	TRBJ2-1	.	TGTGCCAGCAGCCTAGACAAGCCCGGGCCTAATGAGCAGTTCTTC	CASSLDKPGPNEQFF
.	TRBV16	TRBJ1-1	.	TGTGCCAGCAGCCAATTGACAGGATCGAACACTGAAGCTTTCTTT	CASSQLTGSNTEAFF
few	TRBV6-2/TRBV6-3	TRBJ2-1	.	TGTGCCAGCAGTTACGCGGGACACGCCTACAATGAGCAGTTCTTC	CASSYAGHAYNEQFF
.	TRBV10-3	TRBJ2-3	.	TGTGCCATTAGGCCCCTAATATTCACAGATACGCAGTATTTT	CAIRPLIFTDTQYF
few	TRBV7-2	TRBJ2-3	.	TGTGCCAGCAGCTTAGTAGGGGTGACAGATACGCAGTATTTT	CASSLVGVTDTQYF
few	TRBV12-3/TRBV12-4	TRBJ2-7	TRBD1	TGTGCCAGCAGTTTGAGACAGGGGAGTACCTACGAGCAGTACTTC	CASSLRQGSTYEQYF
few	TRBV18	TRBJ1-2	.	TGTGCCAGCTCACCTGGAGGGAGCTATGGCTACACCTTC	CASSPGGSYGYTF
few	TRBV5-1	TRBJ1-1	.	TGCGCCAGCAGCTTGGGAGTGCCTTTGAACACTGAAGCTTTCTTT	CASSLGVPLNTEAFF
.	TRBV14	TRBJ1-6	.	TGTGCCAGCAGCCAAGATCTTATACTGGGCCCCCTCCACTTT	CASSQDLILGPLHF
few	TRBV7-2	TRBJ2-2	.	TGTGCCAGCAGCTTAGCGGCCCGAACCGGGGAGCTGTTTTTT	CASSLAARTGELFF
many	TRBV29-1	TRBJ2-5	.	TGCAGCGTTGGAGGAGGGGGAGAGACCCAGTACTTC	CSVGGGGETQYF
few	TRBV4-2	TRBJ2-5	TRBD1	TGTGCCAGCAGCCAAGACCAGACAGGGGGCGAAGGGGAAGAGACCCAGTACTTC	CASSQDQTGGEGEETQYF
few	TRBV3-1	TRBJ2-7	.	TGTGCCAGCAGCCCGCGGACCCCGCGCGAGCAGTACTTC	CASSPRTPREQYF
few	TRBV4-3	TRBJ1-2	.	TGCGCCAGCAGCCGCGGACATCCTTCTAACTATGGCTACACCTTC	CASSRGHPSNYGYTF
few	TRBV20-1	TRBJ2-7	TRBD2	TGCAGTGCCCTAAAGGGGGTAGCGGGAGGGTCCAGGGACGAGCAGTACTTC	CSALKGVAGGSRDEQYF
many	TRBV12-3/TRBV12-4	TRBJ2-7	TRBD2	TGTGCCAGCAGTTCGAAAGCGGGAGCCACTTCCTACGAGCAGTACTTC	CASSSKAGATSYEQYF
.	TRBV28	TRBJ1-4	TRBD1	TGTGCCAGCAGCGCGCCAGGGGACAGGGGAGTTGAAAAACTGTTTTTT	CASSAPGDRGVEKLFF
few	TRBV28	TRBJ2-6	TRBD1	TGTGCCAGCAAACCAGGACAGGGGGCTTCTGGGGCCAACGTCCTGACTTTC	CASKPGQGASGANVLTF
.	TRBV5-1	TRBJ2-3	TRBD2	TGCGCCAGCACTCGGCGGGAGATTCCAGATACGCAGTATTTT	CASTRREIPDTQYF
few	TRBV24-1	TRBJ2-1	.	TGTGCCACCAGTGATTCTCACAGGGTCAATGAGCAGTTCTTC	CATSDSHRVNEQFF
few	TRBV11-2	TRBJ1-1	TRBD1	TGTGCCAGCAGCCACCAGGGGGTAATGGCTGAAGCTTTCTTT	CASSHQGVMAEAFF
few	TRBV20-1	TRBJ2-2	.	TGCAGTGCTAGCCCGGGACAAAACACCGGGGAGCTGTTTTTT	CSASPGQNTGELFF
.	TRBV20-1	TRBJ2-2	.	TGCAGTGCTCCTAGGGTTCCCGGGGAGCTGTTTTTT	CSAPRVPGELFF
few	TRBV19	TRBJ1-1	.	TGTGCCAGTAAAGCCGGGGTGACGAACACTGAAGCTTTCTTT	CASKAGVTNTEAFF
few	TRBV5-1	TRBJ2-3	TRBD2	TGCGCCAGTTCTGAACTAGCGCAAAGCACAGATACGCAGTATTTT	CASSELAQSTDTQYF